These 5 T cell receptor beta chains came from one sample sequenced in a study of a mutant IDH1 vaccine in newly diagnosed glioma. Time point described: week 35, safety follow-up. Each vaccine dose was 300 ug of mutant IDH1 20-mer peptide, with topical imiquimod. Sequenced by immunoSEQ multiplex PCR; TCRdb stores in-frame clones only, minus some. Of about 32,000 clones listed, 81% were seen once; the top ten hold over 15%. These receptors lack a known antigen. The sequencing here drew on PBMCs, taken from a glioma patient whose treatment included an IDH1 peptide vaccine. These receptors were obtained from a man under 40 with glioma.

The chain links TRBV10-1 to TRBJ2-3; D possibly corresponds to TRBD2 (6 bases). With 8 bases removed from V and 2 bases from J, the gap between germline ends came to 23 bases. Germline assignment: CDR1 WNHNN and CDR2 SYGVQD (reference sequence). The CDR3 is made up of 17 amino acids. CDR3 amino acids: CASSPHRGESATDTQYF. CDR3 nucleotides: TGCGCCAGCTCCCCTCACCGCGGGGAGTCGGCCACAGATACGCAGTATTTT.

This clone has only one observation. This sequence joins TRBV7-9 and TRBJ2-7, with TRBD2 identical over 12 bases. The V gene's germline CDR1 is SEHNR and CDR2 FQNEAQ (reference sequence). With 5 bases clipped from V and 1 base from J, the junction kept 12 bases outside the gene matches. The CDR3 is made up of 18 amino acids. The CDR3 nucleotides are TGTGCCAGCAGCCCCCAGCTAGCGGGAGGGCCCTCATCCTACGAGCAGTACTTC. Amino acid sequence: CASSPQLAGGPSSYEQYF.

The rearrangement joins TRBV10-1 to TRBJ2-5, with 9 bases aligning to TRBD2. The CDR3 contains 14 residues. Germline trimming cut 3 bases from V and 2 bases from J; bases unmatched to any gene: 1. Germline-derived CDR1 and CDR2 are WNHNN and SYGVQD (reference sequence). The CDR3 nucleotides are TGCGCCAGCAGTGAAGCGGGGGGACAAGAGACCCAGTACTTC. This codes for CASSEAGGQETQYF.

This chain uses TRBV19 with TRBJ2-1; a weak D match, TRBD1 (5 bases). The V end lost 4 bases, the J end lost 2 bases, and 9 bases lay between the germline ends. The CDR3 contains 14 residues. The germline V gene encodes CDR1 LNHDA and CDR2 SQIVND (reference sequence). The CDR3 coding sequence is TGTGCCAGTAGTAGCCTGACAGCCTACAATGAGCAGTTCTTC. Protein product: CASSSLTAYNEQFF. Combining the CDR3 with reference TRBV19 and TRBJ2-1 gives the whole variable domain DGGITQSPKYLFRKEGQNVTLSCEQNLNHDAMYWYRQDPGQGLRLIYYSQIVNDFQKGDIAEGYSVSREKKESFPLTVTSAQKNPTAFYLCASSSLTAYNEQFFGPGTRLTVL.

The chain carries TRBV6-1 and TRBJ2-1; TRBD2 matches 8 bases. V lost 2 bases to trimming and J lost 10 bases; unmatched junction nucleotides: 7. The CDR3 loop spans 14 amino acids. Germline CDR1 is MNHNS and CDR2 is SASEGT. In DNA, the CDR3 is TGTGCCAGCAGTGAAATTTGGGCGGGAGGCGAGCAGTTCTTC. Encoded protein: CASSEIWAGGEQFF.